This T cell receptor (beta chain) was sequenced in a study of cytomegalovirus exposure and HLA in healthy donors. Findings of the study overall: TCR beta chains numbering approximately 150 were designated cytomegalovirus-associated. An analysis was carried out at a later point. It showed that HLA-associated TCR beta chains were more clonally expanded than equally common non-associated chains.

Turning to this clone: As yet, its antigen is unknown.

Both 60 Vbeta primers and 13 Jbeta primers went into the PCR. Original analysis: Later work found approximately 80 million unique TCR beta chains, with roughly 11 million shared. The protocol was immunoSEQ multiplex PCR, while the TCRdb copy is restricted to in-frame clones and leaves out a portion. The V and J calls and the clone size are those of that table, but D and trimming were determined from the DNA. Of 200,000 or so clones listed, around 73% are singletons. The CDR3 covers 13 residues. V lost 10 bases to trimming and J lost 5 bases; unmatched junction nucleotides: 8. In germline, CDR1 is SNHLY, CDR2 FYNNEI.

This sequence was found in a woman aged 25 to 45 in good health and CMV-seronegative. The rearrangement uses TRBV2 and TRBJ1-1, with 9 bases matching TRBD1. The sequenced sample was PBMCs. The chain's CDR3 is CATEGQGGTEAFF. DNA of the CDR3: TGTGCCACCGAGGGACAGGGAGGGACTGAAGCTTTCTTT.